The 7 T cell receptor beta chains below come from one sample, sequenced in a study of PD-1 blockade in classical Hodgkin lymphoma. Brentuximab vedotin exposure varied among the patients, all of whom had relapsed after autologous stem cell transplantation. The repertoire was sequenced with immunoSEQ multiplex PCR; TCRdb's copy has only in-frame clones and lacks some. The table includes more than 140,000 clones, approximately 81% detected once. The specimen was peripheral blood mononuclear cells (PBMCs), collected before the second cycle of nivolumab. The origin of the receptors is a human donor with classical Hodgkin lymphoma.

The V call is TRBV6-5, the J call TRBJ2-7; the match to TRBD2 covers 11 bases. The CDR3 has 15 residues. Losses at the gene ends were 1 base for V and 6 bases for J; bases not matched to a gene: 5. Germline values: CDR1 MNHEY, CDR2 SVGAGI. CDR3 nucleotides: TGTGCCAGCAGTTACTACGGTAGCGGGAGGGCCGAGCAGTACTTC. Its protein is CASSYYGSGRAEQYF.

The CDR3 region has the DNA TGTGCCAGCTCACCAGAAGAGACCCAGTACTTC. The encoded protein is CASSPEETQYF. This chain joins TRBV18 and TRBJ2-5; D is unresolved. Germline V gene sequence: CDR1 KGHSH, CDR2 LQKENI. The V and J ends lost 2 bases and 3 bases respectively, with 1 base between them. This CDR3 has 11 amino acids. The whole variable domain, remainder taken from reference TRBV18 and TRBJ2-5, is NAGVMQNPRHLVRRRGQEARLRCSPMKGHSHVYWYRQLPEEGLKFMVYLQKENIIDESGMPKERFSAEFPKEGPSILRIQQVVRGDSAAYFCASSPEETQYFGPGTRLLVL.

The gene calls are TRBV4-2 and TRBJ2-3; 7 bases agree with TRBD2. Germline CDR1 reads LGHNA; CDR2 reads YNFKEQ. V was pared by 1 base and J by 1 base, with 5 bases of the junction left unmatched. CDR3 length: 16 residues. CDR3 DNA: TGTGCCAGCAGCCAAGTGGGAGGGCGAGGCACAGATACGCAGTATTTT. Its protein product is CASSQVGGRGTDTQYF.

A remark on this clone: This sequence may be a read error, since a much larger clone differs from it by one base. The chain combines TRBV5-1 with TRBJ1-2, with D tentatively TRBD1 (5 bases). The germline gives CDR1 SGHRS, CDR2 YFSETQ. The length of the CDR3 is 13 residues. Trimming removed 0 bases from V and 4 bases from J, with 7 bases in between. The CDR3 protein is CASSLGQIYGYTF. The CDR3 DNA sequence: TGCGCCAGCAGCTTGGGACAGATCTATGGCTACACCTTC.

The V and J genes are TRBV7-9 and TRBJ1-2; D perhaps matches TRBD1 (5 bases). CDR1 and CDR2 from the germline V gene are SEHNR and FQNEAQ (reference sequence). The CDR3 covers 17 residues. V lost 2 bases to trimming and J lost 1 base, with 17 bases between them. DNA for the CDR3: TGTGCCAGCAGCTTATTAGGGAGCGGGACTGTTAACTATGGCTACACCTTC. Its translation is CASSLLGSGTVNYGYTF. The full variable domain, with the rest looked up from reference TRBV7-9 and TRBJ1-2, is DTGVSQNPRHKITKRGQNVTFRCDPISEHNRLYWYRQTLGQGPEFLTYFQNEAQLEKSRLLSDRFSAERPKGSFSTLEIQRTEQGDSAMYLCASSLLGSGTVNYGYTFGSGTRLTVV.

The chain combines TRBV5-4 with TRBJ2-7; D tentatively fits TRBD1 or TRBD2 (6 bases each). The length of the CDR3 is 15 residues. CDR1 and CDR2 (germline): SGHNT, YYREEE (reference sequence). Deletions cut 0 bases from V and 6 bases from J, with 16 bases between. The CDR3 spells CASSLVFRGGSEQYF. The CDR3 region has the DNA TGTGCCAGCAGCTTGGTTTTCAGGGGAGGTTCCGAGCAGTACTTC.

The genes are TRBV7-2 and TRBJ2-7; 11 positions match TRBD2. This CDR3 contains 14 residues. Germline-derived CDR1 and CDR2 are SGHTA and FQGNSA. Germline trimming cut 3 bases from V and 8 bases from J; bases unmatched to any gene: 6. CDR3 bases: TGTGCCAGCAGCTTGGATGGGACTAGCGGCCAGCAGTACTTC. It translates to CASSLDGTSGQQYF.